This record covers a single T cell receptor beta chain. Its cognate antigen is unknown. Researchers ran the PCR with 60 Vbeta and 13 Jbeta primers. Produced via immunoSEQ multiplex PCR; TCRdb's table is partial and in-frame only. The data contain approximately 150,000 clones, 68% of them seen just once; the ten biggest clones take up less than 3.5%. The sample comes from a study of cytomegalovirus exposure and HLA in healthy donors. The study's findings and limits: Information on immune exposure was restricted to one variable (CMV serostatus). Evidence from a later analysis indicated that most CMV-associated TCR beta chains looked HLA-restricted. It was assumed in the presence/absence analyses that sequencing depth was roughly uniform across donors. Later on, an analysis found that several of the most significant clusters appeared to be linked to common viral pathogens, which included parvovirus B19.

The germline CDR1 and CDR2 sequences are MNHNY and SVGAGI (reference sequence). The CDR3 extends over 15 amino acids. V dropped 0 bases and J dropped 8 bases, with 15 bases sitting between them. The TCR comes from a woman aged 40 to 49 in good health and CMV-seropositive. The sequenced material came from PBMCs. The chain combines TRBV6-6 with TRBJ2-3, with D uncertain. CDR3 residues: CASSYSSATLGTQYF. In DNA form, the CDR3 reads TGTGCCAGCAGTTACTCTTCAGCCACCCTAGGTACGCAGTATTTT.